This T cell receptor (beta chain) derives from a study of blood T cell repertoires in COVID-19. The CDR3 totals 15 residues. V gave up 6 bases and J gave up 6 bases; unmatched junction bases: 13. CDR1 and CDR2 (germline): LNHDA, SQIVND (reference sequence). Measured with immunoSEQ multiplex PCR; TCRdb has only the in-frame clones, and not every one. The data hold about 140,000 clones, with roughly 84% observed a single time. This receptor was identified in an older woman with acute or convalescent COVID-19. The sample comprised peripheral blood. The chain couples TRBV19 to TRBJ2-7; 8 bases are shared with TRBD2. The CDR3 region has the DNA TGTGCCAGTAGAGCCTCCCGGACTAGCAGTTCCGAGCAGTACTTC. Encoded protein: CASRASRTSSSEQYF.